This T cell receptor (beta chain) was obtained from a study of T-cell memory formation after mild COVID-19. This clonotype was picked up many times. This CDR3 comprises 13 residues. The V gene's germline CDR1 is SEHNR and CDR2 FQNEAQ (reference sequence). Trimming stripped 1 base from V and 10 bases from J, with 11 bases between. A single record per CDR3 protein comes from TCRdb applying MiXCR to the 5' RACE reads. Counted here are 550,000 to 650,000 distinct CDR3 sequences, about 18% occurring once; the ten biggest clones make up around 8.1%. The specimen sequenced was PBMCs or a T cell subset sorted from them (not recorded which). The source is an adult woman who had mild COVID-19 (a few samples of this study predate the infection). Cell type and time point are not known. The genes are TRBV7-9 and TRBJ2-1, with D uncertain. CDR3 amino acids: CASSLVPRQEQFF. CDR3 in DNA: TGTGCCAGCAGCTTAGTCCCCCGGCAGGAGCAGTTCTTC.